One T cell receptor beta chain is described in this entry. Its antigen is not identified. These data belong to a study of cytomegalovirus exposure and HLA in healthy donors. CDR3 length: 12 amino acids. V dropped 6 bases and J dropped 7 bases, with 12 bases sitting between them. The germline V gene has CDR1 MNHEY and CDR2 SMNVEV (reference sequence). Regarding the study as a whole: Using the classifier, cytomegalovirus status was reportedly diagnosed with high specificity and sensitivity. A list of around 160 TCR beta chains associated with cytomegalovirus was given.

Libraries were prepared by immunoSEQ multiplex PCR; TCRdb keeps only in-frame clonotypes and omits some of them. The data show approximately 200,000 clones, around 84% seen once. The sequencing sample was made of PBMCs. This receptor was taken from a man between 18 and 29 years old in good health and CMV-seropositive. The chain links TRBV27 to TRBJ2-5; D ambiguous. The CDR3 is CASSPLVGTQYF. The CDR3 DNA follows: TGTGCCAGCAGCCCCCTAGTGGGGACCCAGTACTTC.